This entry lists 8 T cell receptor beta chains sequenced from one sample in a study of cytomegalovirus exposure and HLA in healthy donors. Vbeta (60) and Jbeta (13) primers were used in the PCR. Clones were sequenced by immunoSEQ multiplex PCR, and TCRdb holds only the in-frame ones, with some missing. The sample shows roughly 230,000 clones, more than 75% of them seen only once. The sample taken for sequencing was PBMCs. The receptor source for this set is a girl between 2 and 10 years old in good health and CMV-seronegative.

This CDR3 is CASSESIGGNEQFF. The CDR3 coding sequence is TGCGCCAGCAGTGAGTCGATCGGGGGCAATGAGCAGTTCTTC. J is TRBJ2-1 and V is TRBV10-1, with D tentatively TRBD2 (6 bases). The CDR3 has 14 residues. Germline V lookup: CDR1 WNHNN, CDR2 SYGVQD (reference sequence). With 0 bases removed from V and 6 bases from J, the gap between germline ends came to 9 bases.

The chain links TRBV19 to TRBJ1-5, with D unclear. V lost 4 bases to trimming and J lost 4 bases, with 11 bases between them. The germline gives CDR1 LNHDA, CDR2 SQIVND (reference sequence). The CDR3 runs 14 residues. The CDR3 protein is CASSSGRLNQPQHF. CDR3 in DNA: TGTGCCAGTAGTAGTGGGAGGCTGAATCAGCCCCAGCATTTT.

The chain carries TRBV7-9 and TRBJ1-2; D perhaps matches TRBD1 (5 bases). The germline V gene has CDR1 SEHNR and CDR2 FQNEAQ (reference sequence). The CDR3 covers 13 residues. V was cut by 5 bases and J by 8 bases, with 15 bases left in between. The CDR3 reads CASSIQTGAGYTF. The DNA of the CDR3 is TGTGCCAGCAGCATACAGACTGGGGCCGGCTACACCTTC.

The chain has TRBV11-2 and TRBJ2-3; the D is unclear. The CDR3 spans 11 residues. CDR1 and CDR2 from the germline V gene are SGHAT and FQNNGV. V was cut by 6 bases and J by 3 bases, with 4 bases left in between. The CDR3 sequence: CASSITDTQYF. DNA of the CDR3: TGTGCCAGCAGTATAACAGATACGCAGTATTTT. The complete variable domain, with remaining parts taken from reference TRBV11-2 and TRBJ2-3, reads EAGVAQSPRYKIIEKRQSVAFWCNPISGHATLYWYQQILGQGPKLLIQFQNNGVVDDSQLPKDRFSAERLKGVDSTLKIQPAKLEDSAVYLCASSITDTQYFGPGTRLTVL.

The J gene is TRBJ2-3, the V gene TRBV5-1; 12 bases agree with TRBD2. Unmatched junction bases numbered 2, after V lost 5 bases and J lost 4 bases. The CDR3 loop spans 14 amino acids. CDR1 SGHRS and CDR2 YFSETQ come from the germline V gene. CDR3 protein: CASRGLAGPDTQYF. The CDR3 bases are TGCGCCAGCAGGGGACTAGCGGGCCCAGATACGCAGTATTTT.

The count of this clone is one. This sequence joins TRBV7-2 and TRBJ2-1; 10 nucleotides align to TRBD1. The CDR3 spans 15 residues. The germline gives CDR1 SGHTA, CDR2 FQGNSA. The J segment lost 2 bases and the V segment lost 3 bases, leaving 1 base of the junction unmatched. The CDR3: CASSLGQGPYNEQFF. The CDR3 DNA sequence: TGTGCCAGCAGCTTGGGACAGGGGCCCTACAATGAGCAGTTCTTC.

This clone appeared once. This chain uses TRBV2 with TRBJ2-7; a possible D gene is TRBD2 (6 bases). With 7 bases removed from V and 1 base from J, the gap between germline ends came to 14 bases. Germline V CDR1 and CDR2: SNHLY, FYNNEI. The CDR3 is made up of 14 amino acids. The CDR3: CASKSPGTSYEQYF. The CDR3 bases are TGTGCCAGCAAGTCACCGGGGACTTCCTACGAGCAGTACTTC.

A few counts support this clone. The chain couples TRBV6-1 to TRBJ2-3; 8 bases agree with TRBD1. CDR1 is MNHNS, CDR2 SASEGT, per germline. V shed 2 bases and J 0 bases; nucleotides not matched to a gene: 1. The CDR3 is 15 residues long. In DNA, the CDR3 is TGTGCCAGCAGTGAATGGGACAGGAGCACAGATACGCAGTATTTT. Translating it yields CASSEWDRSTDTQYF.